Each of the 11 T cell receptor beta chains below was sequenced from the same sample in a study of a mutant IDH1 vaccine in newly diagnosed glioma. Regarding time point: week 11, during vaccination. Each dose of the vaccine consisted of 300 ug of mutant IDH1 20-mer peptide, with topical imiquimod. These TCRs are of unknown antigen specificity. Libraries were prepared by immunoSEQ multiplex PCR; TCRdb keeps only in-frame clonotypes and omits some of them. The data hold about 64,000 clones, with 84% observed a single time. This sample comprised PBMCs, obtained from a glioma patient whose treatment included an IDH1 peptide vaccine. These receptors originate from a woman between 45 and 60 years old with glioma.

V usage is TRBV27 and J usage is TRBJ2-5; the match to TRBD2 covers 12 bases. Losses at the gene ends were 5 bases for V and 2 bases for J; bases not matched to a gene: 3. The CDR3 is 15 amino acids. Germline V gene sequence: CDR1 MNHEY, CDR2 SMNVEV (reference sequence). CDR3 nucleotide sequence: TGTGCCAGCAGTCCTGGGACTAGCGGGCAAGAGACCCAGTACTTC. Its translation: CASSPGTSGQETQYF.

The chain recombines TRBV6-5 with TRBJ1-3; D might be TRBD1 (5 bases). CDR1 is MNHEY and CDR2 is SVGAGI in the germline V gene. The CDR3 length is 16 residues. Trimming took off 1 base at V and 1 base at J, with 11 bases between the two ends. The CDR3 nucleotides read TGTGCCAGCAGTTACTGGTCGGCAGGGTCTGGAAACACCATATATTTT. It codes for CASSYWSAGSGNTIYF.

The genes are TRBV6-5 and TRBJ2-7; maybe TRBD1 (6 bases). V was clipped by 6 bases and J by 2 bases, with 14 bases between them. Germline V lookup: CDR1 MNHEY, CDR2 SVGAGI. The CDR3 length is 14 residues. The CDR3 sequence is CASSSGTSAYEQYF. Written as DNA, the CDR3 is TGTGCCAGCAGCTCCGGGACATCAGCCTACGAGCAGTACTTC.

This clone has just one count. The chain uses TRBV5-5 and TRBJ2-2; 7 bases agree with TRBD1. Germline CDR1 and CDR2: SGHKS and YYEKEE (reference sequence). Trimming removed 5 bases from V and 4 bases from J; junction bases left unmatched: 8. CDR3 length: 15 amino acids. CDR3 loop: CASSLRGQATGELFF. DNA for the CDR3: TGTGCCAGCAGTCTCCGCGGACAGGCCACCGGGGAGCTGTTTTTT. The variable domain in full, with the rest retrieved from reference TRBV5-5 and TRBJ2-2, is DAGVTQSPTHLIKTRGQQVTLRCSPISGHKSVSWYQQVLGQGPQFIFQYYEKEERGRGNFPDRFSARQFPNYSSELNVNALLLGDSALYLCASSLRGQATGELFFGEGSRLTVL.

The chain is built from TRBV6-1 and TRBJ2-3; no clear D. The germline CDR1 and CDR2 sequences are MNHNS and SASEGT. V was shortened by 2 bases and J by 4 bases, with 10 bases between the two germline ends. The CDR3 is made up of 14 amino acids. In DNA form, the CDR3 reads TGTGCCAGCAGTGAACGGTGGCTAGCAGATACGCAGTATTTT. This encodes CASSERWLADTQYF.

The chain couples TRBV15 to TRBJ2-4, with D hard to call. CDR1 is LNHNV and CDR2 is YYDKDF in the germline V gene (reference sequence). The CDR3 is made up of 14 amino acids. Trimming shortened V by 0 bases and J by 8 bases, and 11 bases separated the two germline ends. The DNA of the CDR3 is TGTGCCACCAGCAGAGATCGGCCACCCGACATTCAGTACTTC. It encodes CATSRDRPPDIQYF. The whole variable domain, filled in from reference TRBV15 and TRBJ2-4, reads DAMVIQNPRYQVTQFGKPVTLSCSQTLNHNVMYWYQQKSSQAPKLLFHYYDKDFNNEADTPDNFQSRRPNTSFCFLDIRSPGLGDTAMYLCATSRDRPPDIQYFGAGTRLSVL.

This clone turned up a few times. The chain employs TRBV10-1 and TRBJ1-6; the D gene is possibly TRBD1 (6 bases). Germline V gives CDR1 WNHNN, CDR2 SYGVQD (reference sequence). Trimming removed 5 bases at V and 6 bases at J, with 11 bases between. The CDR3 spans 14 residues. The CDR3 spells CASSTGTTNSPLHF. The CDR3 DNA follows: TGCGCCAGCAGTACCGGGACAACTAATTCACCCCTCCACTTT.

V gene TRBV9 combines with J gene TRBJ1-1; TRBD1 matches at 7 bases. This CDR3 comprises 14 residues. V shed 3 bases and J 4 bases; nucleotides not matched to a gene: 6. The germline gives CDR1 SGDLS, CDR2 YYNGEE. In DNA, the CDR3 is TGTGCCAGCAGCGCAAACAGGGGAGGCACTGAAGCTTTCTTT. Protein sequence: CASSANRGGTEAFF.

V is TRBV29-1 and J is TRBJ2-5, with 8 positions matching TRBD2. CDR1 and CDR2 (germline): SQVTM, ANQGSEA. The V and J ends lost 2 bases and 5 bases, in that order; junction bases with no gene match: 10. CDR3 length: 15 amino acids. The chain's CDR3 is CSVEWAGGVGETQYF. The CDR3 DNA reads TGCAGCGTTGAATGGGCGGGGGGAGTGGGGGAGACCCAGTACTTC.

The V gene is TRBV14, the J gene TRBJ2-5; D unclear. Germline V gene data show CDR1 as SGHDN and CDR2 as FVKESK. V was trimmed by 2 bases and J by 5 bases, leaving 12 bases between them. The CDR3 runs to 14 residues. CDR3 protein: CASSQSRFRETQYF. Here the CDR3 DNA reads TGTGCCAGCAGCCAATCCAGGTTTAGGGAGACCCAGTACTTC. The full variable domain, in which reference TRBV14 and TRBJ2-5 provide the parts outside the CDR3, is EAGVTQFPSHSVIEKGQTVTLRCDPISGHDNLYWYRRVMGKEIKFLLHFVKESKQDESGMPNNRFLAERTGGTYSTLKVQPAELEDSGVYFCASSQSRFRETQYFGPGTRLLVL.

The chain couples TRBV11-1 to TRBJ1-1, with D uncertain. The V gene lost 8 bases and the J gene lost 1 base, with 17 bases spanning the gap. The CDR3 covers 15 residues. Looked up from germline, CDR1 is SGHAT and CDR2 is FQDESV (reference sequence). The CDR3 nucleotides are TGTGCCAGCGGGTTACCGGGTTCTACGAACACTGAAGCTTTCTTT. Protein product: CASGLPGSTNTEAFF.